This T cell receptor (beta chain) was sequenced for a study of PD-1 blockade in mismatch repair-deficient tumors. Study overall: Patients had over 10 mismatch repair-deficient cancer types, all previously treated and progressing.

Using immunoSEQ multiplex PCR, the repertoire was profiled, and TCRdb retains in-frame clones only, with some absent. The table has roughly 40,000 clones, around 84% seen once. CDR3 size: 16 residues. CDR1 LGHNA and CDR2 YSLEER come from the germline V gene. TCRs were sequenced from a few patients responding to pembrolizumab. As for this clone: The antigen is unknown. One end of the junction varies from germline; a read error may be responsible.

General study findings and limits: Tumor-resident clones, often absent from pretreatment blood, expanded after pembrolizumab and then contracted.

The chain employs TRBV4-3 and TRBJ2-3, with D possibly called TRBD1 or TRBD2 (5 bases each). The material sequenced was peripheral blood, taken 76 weeks after starting pembrolizumab. The sequence was collected from an adult with mismatch repair-deficient cancer. DNA of the CDR3: TGCGCCAGCAGCCAAGATGAAGGGGCTAGCAAAGATACGCAGTATTTT. The encoded protein is CASSQDEGASKDTQYF.